These 24 T cell receptor beta chains were all obtained from the same sample, sequenced in a study of T cell changes during pregnancy in multiple sclerosis. Sequencing used immunoSEQ multiplex PCR; TCRdb keeps in-frame clones, though not all of them. The sample gives approximately 50,000 clones, around 94% of which show up once; 0.31% is in the top ten. The sample in question was CD4+ T cells from peripheral blood mononuclear cells, obtained in the third trimester of pregnancy. The origin of the receptors is a female donor with multiple sclerosis, enrolled in a pregnancy study.

In the case of this clone: Other nucleotide sequences from this sample produce the same CDR3. The chain links TRBV14 to TRBJ2-5; a possible D gene is TRBD1 (5 bases). From germline, CDR1 is SGHDN and CDR2 FVKESK. This CDR3 is built from 15 residues. Between the trimmed V and J ends, which lost 1 base and 5 bases, there was a span of 14 bases. The CDR3 DNA sequence: TGTGCCAGCAGCCAAGGATGGGGCCCCTCGGAGACCCAGTACTTC. This encodes CASSQGWGPSETQYF.

This sequence joins TRBV18 and TRBJ1-5, with D maybe TRBD1 (5 bases). In germline, CDR1 is KGHSH, CDR2 LQKENI. V was clipped by 1 base and J by 3 bases, with 7 bases between them. The CDR3 extends over 14 amino acids. The CDR3 spells CASSPQDTNQPQHF. The CDR3 DNA is TGTGCCAGCTCACCACAGGACACCAATCAGCCCCAGCATTTT.

This chain joins TRBV6-6 and TRBJ1-5; possibly TRBD1 for D (6 bases). The CDR3 sequence is 13 residues long. Trimming took 6 bases from V and 4 from J, leaving 10 bases between them. CDR1 is MNHNY and CDR2 is SVGAGI in the germline V gene (reference sequence). CDR3 DNA: TGTGCCAGCAGGATCGACAGGAATCAGCCCCAGCATTTT. Translating it yields CASRIDRNQPQHF.

This chain uses TRBV19 with TRBJ1-1; perhaps TRBD1 as D (6 bases). The germline CDR1 and CDR2 sequences are LNHDA and SQIVND (reference sequence). This CDR3 is 15 amino acids long. V lost 3 bases, J lost 0 bases, and 11 bases lay in between. CDR3 protein: CASSMDRTVNTEAFF. The CDR3 bases are TGTGCCAGTAGTATGGACCGGACAGTGAACACTGAAGCTTTCTTT.

V gene TRBV6-5 combines with J gene TRBJ2-3; unclear D gene. V was cut by 7 bases and J by 0 bases, with 11 bases left in between. Germline-derived CDR1 and CDR2 are MNHEY and SVGAGI. CDR3 length: 14 amino acids. The CDR3 region is CASKQSYSTDTQYF. CDR3 DNA sequence: TGTGCCAGCAAACAGAGTTATAGCACAGATACGCAGTATTTT.

The chain uses TRBV7-2 and TRBJ2-3, with D unclear. The length of the CDR3 is 13 residues. V was pared by 1 base and J by 6 bases, with 8 bases between. Germline lookup yields CDR1 SGHTA and CDR2 FQGNSA. In DNA form, the CDR3 reads TGTGCCAGCAGCTTAGGGCTAGTGGATACGCAGTATTTT. As protein: CASSLGLVDTQYF.

The CDR3: CASSEALRFTNTEAFF. The DNA for the CDR3 is TGTGCCAGCAGTGAAGCGCTTCGTTTTACTAACACTGAAGCTTTCTTT. This chain joins TRBV2 and TRBJ1-1; D is unresolved. The CDR3 runs to 16 residues. Germline V gives CDR1 SNHLY, CDR2 FYNNEI. V lost 0 bases and J lost 2, with 13 bases in between. The full variable domain, its missing parts supplied by reference TRBV2 and TRBJ1-1, is EPEVTQTPSHQVTQMGQEVILRCVPISNHLYFYWYRQILGQKVEFLVSFYNNEISEKSEIFDDQFSVERPDGSNFTLKIRSTKLEDSAMYFCASSEALRFTNTEAFFGQGTRLTVV.

The rearrangement joins TRBV6-6 to TRBJ1-4; D unresolved. The CDR3 loop spans 15 amino acids. V shed 5 bases and J shed 5 bases, with 15 bases lying between them. Germline CDR1 and CDR2: MNHNY and SVGAGI (reference sequence). The chain's CDR3 is CASSTRAGLNEKLFF. The CDR3, as DNA: TGTGCCAGCAGTACCCGGGCCGGACTCAATGAAAAACTGTTTTTT.

The gene calls are TRBV7-2 and TRBJ2-1, with TRBD2 matching 8 bases. V lost 3 bases to trimming and J lost 4 bases; unmatched junction nucleotides: 8. Germline V gene data show CDR1 as SGHTA and CDR2 as FQGNSA. This CDR3 is built from 16 residues. The CDR3 bases are TGTGCCAGCAGCTTGTCCACGACTAGCGATTACAATGAGCAGTTCTTC. It codes for CASSLSTTSDYNEQFF.

This chain joins TRBV6-5 and TRBJ2-1; 7 nucleotides match TRBD1. Trimming took 4 bases from V and 16 from J; bases not matched to a gene: 7. Germline CDR1 reads MNHEY; CDR2 reads SVGAGI. The CDR3 contains 11 residues. CDR3 region: CASSSGGSLFF. The CDR3 coding sequence is TGTGCCAGCAGTTCAGGGGGATCCCTATTCTTC.

V gene TRBV7-2 combines with J gene TRBJ2-7, with D possibly matching TRBD2 (6 bases). Germline CDR1 and CDR2: SGHTA and FQGNSA. The V and J ends lost 0 bases and 4 bases respectively, with 10 bases between them. The CDR3 runs 14 residues. The CDR3 sequence is CASSLAQDYYEQYF. Written as DNA, the CDR3 is TGTGCCAGCAGCTTAGCGCAGGACTATTACGAGCAGTACTTC.

The rearrangement links TRBV6-1 to TRBJ2-5; 8 nucleotides agree with TRBD1. Near its end, the DNA agrees better with TRBJ2-7, so the J call may be wrong. This CDR3 has 14 residues. Germline lookup yields CDR1 MNHNS and CDR2 SASEGT. DNA of the CDR3: TGTGCCAGCAAGACCGGGACAGGCTCCTACGAGCAGTACTTC. Translation: CASKTGTGSYEQYF.

This chain links TRBV19 with TRBJ1-4; D might be TRBD1 (6 bases). The CDR3 is 15 amino acids. CDR1 and CDR2 from the germline V gene are LNHDA and SQIVND (reference sequence). V was trimmed by 6 bases and J by 5 bases, leaving 16 bases between them. CDR3 protein: CASSRLRGGNEKLFF. The CDR3 DNA follows: TGTGCCAGTAGCCGACTCAGGGGTGGCAATGAAAAACTGTTTTTT.

In this sample, this clone turned up once. The chain carries TRBV19 and TRBJ1-6; D perhaps matches TRBD1 (5 bases). Germline CDR1 reads LNHDA; CDR2 reads SQIVND (reference sequence). V was cut by 2 bases and J by 7 bases, with 6 bases left in between. CDR3 length equals 13 residues. The DNA for the CDR3 is TGTGCCAGTAGTATAAGGGGCAATTCACCCCTCCACTTT. This encodes CASSIRGNSPLHF.

The chain couples TRBV6-5 to TRBJ2-3, with TRBD1 identical over 11 bases. This CDR3 has 14 residues. J was trimmed by 1 base and V by 6 bases; bases with no gene match: 0. From germline, CDR1 is MNHEY and CDR2 SVGAGI. The CDR3 bases are TGTGCCAGCAGGGGACAGGGGGGCACAGATACGCAGTATTTT. Encoded protein: CASRGQGGTDTQYF.

The chain links TRBV5-1 to TRBJ2-7; a possible D gene is TRBD1 (5 bases). There are 11 residues in the CDR3. V was cut by 4 bases and J by 6 bases, with 8 bases left in between. The germline CDR1 and CDR2 sequences are SGHRS and YFSETQ. This CDR3 is CASSKGVEQYF. For the CDR3, the DNA is TGCGCCAGCAGCAAAGGGGTCGAGCAGTACTTC.

This chain uses TRBV7-2 with TRBJ2-4; the match to TRBD2 covers 9 bases. The CDR3 extends over 18 amino acids. J lost 1 base, V lost 3 bases, and 10 bases had no gene match. CDR1 is SGHTA, CDR2 FQGNSA, per germline. The CDR3, as DNA: TGTGCCAGCAGCTTTCTTAGCGGGAGTTTGTGGGCCAAAAACATTCAGTACTTC. Protein sequence: CASSFLSGSLWAKNIQYF.

This chain connects TRBV14 to TRBJ1-2; 8 bases map to TRBD1. Germline loops: CDR1 SGHDN, CDR2 FVKESK. The CDR3 runs 13 residues. Losses at the gene ends were 3 bases for V and 6 bases for J; bases not matched to a gene: 3. In DNA, the CDR3 is TGTGCCAGCAGCCAGACAGGGGATCATGGCTACACCTTC. Amino acids: CASSQTGDHGYTF.

The CDR3 bases are TGTGCCAGCAGTCCAAGGACTAGCGGGAGGCCGGCCTACGAGCAGTACTTC. Translating it yields CASSPRTSGRPAYEQYF. This chain uses TRBV27 with TRBJ2-7, with 14 nucleotides matching TRBD2. The CDR3 is 17 residues long. The junction had 8 bases not matched to a gene; V was cut back by 5 bases and J by 2 bases. The V gene's germline CDR1 is MNHEY and CDR2 SMNVEV (reference sequence).

J is TRBJ2-5 and V is TRBV7-2, with 7 bases identical to TRBD2. The CDR3 extends over 17 amino acids. The ends lost 5 bases at V and 1 base at J; junction bases unmatched: 13. Germline CDR1 is SGHTA and CDR2 is FQGNSA. CDR3 residues: CASSLRKGAGTQETQYF. Written as DNA, the CDR3 is TGTGCCAGCAGCCTCAGGAAAGGAGCGGGGACCCAAGAGACCCAGTACTTC.

J is TRBJ1-1 and V is TRBV28; 8 nucleotides agree with TRBD1. The CDR3 runs to 16 residues. Trimming at V came to 1 base and at J to 4 bases, leaving 8 bases not matched to a gene. Germline values: CDR1 MDHEN, CDR2 SYDVKM. This CDR3 is CASSLLGPQGATEAFF. CDR3 coding DNA: TGTGCCAGCAGTTTATTGGGGCCTCAGGGGGCCACTGAAGCTTTCTTT. Drawing the rest from reference TRBV28 and TRBJ1-1, the complete variable domain is DVKVTQSSRYLVKRTGEKVFLECVQDMDHENMFWYRQDPGLGLRLIYFSYDVKMKEKGDIPEGYSVSREKKERFSLILESASTNQTSMYLCASSLLGPQGATEAFFGQGTRLTVV.

The chain is built from TRBV5-1 and TRBJ2-3; maybe TRBD1 (6 bases). Trimming pared 4 bases from V and 2 bases from J, leaving 14 bases between. The length of the CDR3 is 15 residues. The V gene's germline CDR1 is SGHRS and CDR2 YFSETQ. The CDR3 bases are TGCGCCAGCAGCCCCGAGGGACACTACACAGATACGCAGTATTTT. This encodes CASSPEGHYTDTQYF.

This chain joins TRBV9 and TRBJ1-2; D is uncertain. CDR3 length: 15 amino acids. Per germline, CDR1 SGDLS and CDR2 YYNGEE. Trimming removed 0 bases at V and 0 bases at J, with 9 bases between. The CDR3 region has the DNA TGTGCCAGCAGCGTAGAGGCGGTAGCTAACTATGGCTACACCTTC. It specifies CASSVEAVANYGYTF. Complete variable domain (other parts from reference TRBV9 and TRBJ1-2): DSGVTQTPKHLITATGQRVTLRCSPRSGDLSVYWYQQSLDQGLQFLIQYYNGEERAKGNILERFSAQQFPDLHSELNLSSLELGDSALYFCASSVEAVANYGYTFGSGTRLTVV.

V is TRBV4-3 and J is TRBJ2-7, with 8 bases fitting TRBD1. Germline V gene lookup returns CDR1 LGHNA and CDR2 YSLEER. J lost 6 bases, V lost 3 bases, and 10 bases had no gene match. The CDR3 is 15 amino acids. The CDR3 spells CASSQTQTGAAEQYF. In nucleotides, the CDR3 is TGCGCCAGCAGCCAGACCCAGACAGGGGCAGCCGAGCAGTACTTC.